This T cell receptor (beta chain) was recovered during a study of Ad26.COV2.S vaccination and SARS-CoV-2 variants. The wider study: Ad26.COV2.S was injected intramuscularly once or twice, 56 days apart. The study's findings and limits: There was reportedly substantial breadth in spike-specific CD8+ and CD4+ T cell responses after vaccination.

Trimming at V came to 3 bases and at J to 6 bases, leaving 20 bases not matched to a gene. The CDR3 runs 19 residues. Germline CDR1 is SEHNR and CDR2 is FQNEAQ (reference sequence). Here immunoSEQ multiplex PCR was the method, and the copy in TCRdb shows in-frame clones only, minus some. Of about 480,000 clones in the sample, around 90% were seen once. This clone has only one observation. What it binds is unknown. The treatment was: over 15 received Ad26.COV2.S at low or high dose, single or two shots; a few received placebo; per-sample allocation not given. Sampling happened 63 days after the first vaccine or placebo injection.

The sequence was obtained from a person between 18 and 60 years old who received the Ad26.COV2.S COVID-19 vaccine or a placebo. The sample consisted of peripheral blood, taken in a trial of Ad26.COV2.S vaccine versus placebo. The chain recombines TRBV7-9 with TRBJ2-3; TRBD2 matches 8 bases. The CDR3 region has the DNA TGTGCCAGCAGCTTTCCCGCGGCTAGCGGGTCCGGGCCCCTGGATACGCAGTATTTT. Translated, it gives CASSFPAASGSGPLDTQYF.